This TCR beta chain was sequenced for a study of cytomegalovirus exposure and HLA in healthy donors. Study at large: In a later analysis, it was reported that the approximately 120 validation repertoires had been produced on the same platform as the 550 to 700 repertoires belonging to the first cohort. The study, taken as a whole, reports: Reported performance of the classifier showed diagnosis of cytomegalovirus status with high specificity and sensitivity. As confirmed in vitro, three CMV-associated chains were specific for CMV antigens.

With regard to this clone: The antigen is unknown.

CDR3 length equals 13 residues. Germline V lookup: CDR1 MNHNY, CDR2 SVGAGI (reference sequence). Trimming shortened V by 8 bases and J by 2 bases, and 9 bases separated the two germline ends. Sequenced by immunoSEQ multiplex PCR; TCRdb stores in-frame clones only, minus some. The data contain 65,000 to 80,000 clones, less than 95% of them seen just once; the ten biggest clones take up 3% to 4%. The clonotype was recovered from a woman younger than 35 in good health and CMV-seropositive. The source material was PBMCs. This chain connects TRBV6-6 to TRBJ1-4, with D maybe TRBD1 (6 bases). For the CDR3, the DNA is TGTGCCAGCTCGGGGGGCACTAATGAAAAACTGTTTTTT. It codes for CASSGGTNEKLFF.